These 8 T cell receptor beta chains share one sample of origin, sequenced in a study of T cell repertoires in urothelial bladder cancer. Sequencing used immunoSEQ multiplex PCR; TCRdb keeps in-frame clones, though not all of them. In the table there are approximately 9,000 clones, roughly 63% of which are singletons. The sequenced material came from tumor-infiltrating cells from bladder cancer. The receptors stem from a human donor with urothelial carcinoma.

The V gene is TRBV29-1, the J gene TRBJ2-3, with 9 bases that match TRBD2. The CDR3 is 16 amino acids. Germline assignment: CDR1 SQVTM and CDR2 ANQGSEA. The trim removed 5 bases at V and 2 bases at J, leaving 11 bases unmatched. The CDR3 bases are TGCAGCGTTAGCGGGGGGCCGAGTCGGGACACAGATACGCAGTATTTT. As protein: CSVSGGPSRDTDTQYF.

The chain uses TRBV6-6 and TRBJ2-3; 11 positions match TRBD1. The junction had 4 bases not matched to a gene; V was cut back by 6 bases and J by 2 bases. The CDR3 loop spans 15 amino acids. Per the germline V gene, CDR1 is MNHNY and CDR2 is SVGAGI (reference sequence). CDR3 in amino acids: CASSGTGGSTDTQYF. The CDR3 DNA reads TGTGCCAGCAGCGGGACAGGGGGATCCACAGATACGCAGTATTTT.

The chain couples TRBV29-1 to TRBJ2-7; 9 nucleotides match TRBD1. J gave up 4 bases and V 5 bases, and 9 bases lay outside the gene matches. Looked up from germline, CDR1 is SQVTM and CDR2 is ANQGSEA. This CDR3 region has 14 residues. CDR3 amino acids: CSVLWGQGRYEQYF. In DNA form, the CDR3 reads TGCAGCGTTCTATGGGGACAGGGCCGTTACGAGCAGTACTTC.

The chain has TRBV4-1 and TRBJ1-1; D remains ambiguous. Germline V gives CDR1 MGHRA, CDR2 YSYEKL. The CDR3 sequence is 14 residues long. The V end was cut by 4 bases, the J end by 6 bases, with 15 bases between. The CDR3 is CASSPSGVFPEAFF. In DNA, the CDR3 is TGCGCCAGCAGCCCGAGTGGGGTTTTCCCTGAAGCTTTCTTT.

CDR3 sequence reads: CASSRTGATGELFF. CDR3 in DNA: TGTGCCAGCAGCAGGACAGGGGCTACCGGGGAGCTGTTTTTT. The V call is TRBV7-9, the J call TRBJ2-2, with 9 bases that match TRBD1. V gave up 5 bases and J gave up 5 bases; unmatched junction bases: 3. CDR3 length: 14 amino acids. Per the germline V gene, CDR1 is SEHNR and CDR2 is FQNEAQ (reference sequence).

The CDR3 region is CAWSESLGYTF. CDR3 in DNA: TGTGCCTGGAGTGAGTCATTAGGCTACACCTTC. The V gene is TRBV30, the J gene TRBJ1-2, with D unclear. The CDR3 runs to 11 residues. Trimming removed 1 base at V and 8 bases at J, with 8 bases between. Germline assignment: CDR1 GTSNPN and CDR2 SVGIG (reference sequence).

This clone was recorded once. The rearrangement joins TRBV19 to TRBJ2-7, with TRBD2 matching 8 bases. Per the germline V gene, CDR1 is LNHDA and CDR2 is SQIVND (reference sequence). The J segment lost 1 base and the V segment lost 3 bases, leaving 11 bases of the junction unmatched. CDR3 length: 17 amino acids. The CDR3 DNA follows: TGTGCCAGTAGTATCAGAGCGGGGGAGACAAATTCCTACGAGCAGTACTTC. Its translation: CASSIRAGETNSYEQYF.

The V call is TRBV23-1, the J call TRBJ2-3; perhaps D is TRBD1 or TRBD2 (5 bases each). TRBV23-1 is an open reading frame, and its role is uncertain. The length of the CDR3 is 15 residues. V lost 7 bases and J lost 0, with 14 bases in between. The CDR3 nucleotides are TGCGCCAGCACAGGGACGGGGTCCAGCACAGATACGCAGTATTTT. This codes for CASTGTGSSTDTQYF.